Given below is one T cell receptor beta chain in context. Its cognate antigen is unknown. These data originate in a study of type 1 regulatory T cells. One entry per CDR3 protein results from TCRdb running MiXCR on the reads. The profile shows more than 60,000 distinct CDR3 sequences, roughly 49% of them singletons. Germline CDR1 reads SGHAT; CDR2 reads FQNNGV. The CDR3 totals 14 residues. V dropped 0 bases and J dropped 7 bases, with 10 bases sitting between them. The source is a human donor in good health. The chain combines TRBV11-2 with TRBJ2-1; no firm D call. The source material was cultured non-Tr1 T cells, either the whole culture or a sorted T cell fraction (not recorded which). CDR3 bases: TGTGCCAGCAGCTTAGATGGGCGTGGGAATGAGCAGTTCTTC. Its translation: CASSLDGRGNEQFF. Full variable domain (remainder filled in from reference TRBV11-2 and TRBJ2-1): EAGVAQSPRYKIIEKRQSVAFWCNPISGHATLYWYQQILGQGPKLLIQFQNNGVVDDSQLPKDRFSAERLKGVDSTLKIQPAKLEDSAVYLCASSLDGRGNEQFFGPGTRLTVL.